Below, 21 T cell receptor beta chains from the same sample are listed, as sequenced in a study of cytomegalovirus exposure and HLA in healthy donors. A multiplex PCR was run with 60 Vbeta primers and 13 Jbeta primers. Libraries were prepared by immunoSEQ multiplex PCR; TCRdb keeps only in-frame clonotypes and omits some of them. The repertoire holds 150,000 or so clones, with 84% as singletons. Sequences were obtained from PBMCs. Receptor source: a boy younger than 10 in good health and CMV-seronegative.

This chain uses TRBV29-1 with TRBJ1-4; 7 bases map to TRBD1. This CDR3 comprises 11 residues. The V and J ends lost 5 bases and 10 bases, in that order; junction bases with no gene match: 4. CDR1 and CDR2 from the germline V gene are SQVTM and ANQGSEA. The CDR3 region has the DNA TGCAGCGTTACAGGGGCCGGAAAACTGTTTTTT. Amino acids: CSVTGAGKLFF.

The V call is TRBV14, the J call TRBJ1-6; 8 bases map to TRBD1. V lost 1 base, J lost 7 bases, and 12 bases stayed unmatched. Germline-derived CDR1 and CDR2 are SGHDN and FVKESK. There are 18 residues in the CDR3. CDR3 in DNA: TGTGCCAGCAGCCAAGTAGGGTGGACAGGGCCTTGGAATTCACCCCTCCACTTT. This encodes CASSQVGWTGPWNSPLHF. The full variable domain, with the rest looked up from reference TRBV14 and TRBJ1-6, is EAGVTQFPSHSVIEKGQTVTLRCDPISGHDNLYWYRRVMGKEIKFLLHFVKESKQDESGMPNNRFLAERTGGTYSTLKVQPAELEDSGVYFCASSQVGWTGPWNSPLHFGNGTRLTVT.

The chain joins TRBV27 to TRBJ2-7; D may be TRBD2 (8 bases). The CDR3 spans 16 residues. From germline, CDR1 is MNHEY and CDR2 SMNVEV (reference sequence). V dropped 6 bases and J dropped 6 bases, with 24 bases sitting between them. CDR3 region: CASSITPGLGGGEQYF. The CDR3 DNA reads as TGTGCCAGCAGCATAACACCGGGACTAGGGGGCGGCGAGCAGTACTTC.

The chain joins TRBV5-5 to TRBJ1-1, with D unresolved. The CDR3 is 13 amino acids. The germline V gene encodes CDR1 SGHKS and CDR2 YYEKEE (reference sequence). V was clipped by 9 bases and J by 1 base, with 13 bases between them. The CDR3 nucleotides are TGTGCCACCAGTCGAGTTGGGAACACTGAAGCTTTCTTT. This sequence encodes CATSRVGNTEAFF. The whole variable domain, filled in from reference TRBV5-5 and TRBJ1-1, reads DAGVTQSPTHLIKTRGQQVTLRCSPISGHKSVSWYQQVLGQGPQFIFQYYEKEERGRGNFPDRFSARQFPNYSSELNVNALLLGDSALYLCATSRVGNTEAFFGQGTRLTVV.

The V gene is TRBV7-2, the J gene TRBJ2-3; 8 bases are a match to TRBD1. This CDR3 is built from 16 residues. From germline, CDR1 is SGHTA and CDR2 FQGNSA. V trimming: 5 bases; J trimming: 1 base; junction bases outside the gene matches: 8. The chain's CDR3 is CASSTRTGRGTDTQYF. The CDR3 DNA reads TGTGCCAGCAGCACGAGGACAGGGCGGGGCACAGATACGCAGTATTTT.

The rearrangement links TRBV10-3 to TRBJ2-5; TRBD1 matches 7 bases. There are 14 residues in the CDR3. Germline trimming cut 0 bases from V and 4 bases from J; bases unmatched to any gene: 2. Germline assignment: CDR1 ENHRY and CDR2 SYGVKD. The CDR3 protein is CAISESPGGETQYF. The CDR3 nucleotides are TGTGCCATCAGTGAGTCCCCAGGGGGAGAGACCCAGTACTTC.

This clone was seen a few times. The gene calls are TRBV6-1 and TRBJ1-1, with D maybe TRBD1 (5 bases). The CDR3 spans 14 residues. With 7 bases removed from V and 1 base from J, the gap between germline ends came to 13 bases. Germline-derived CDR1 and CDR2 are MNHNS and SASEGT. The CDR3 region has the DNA TGTGCCAGCATCCGGACAACCCAGAACACTGAAGCTTTCTTT. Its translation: CASIRTTQNTEAFF.

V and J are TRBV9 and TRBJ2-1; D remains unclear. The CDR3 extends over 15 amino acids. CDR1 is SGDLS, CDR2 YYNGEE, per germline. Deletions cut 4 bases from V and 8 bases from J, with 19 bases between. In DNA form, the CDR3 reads TGTGCCAGCAGCCCCCAAGGAGTCCGCCTGGATGAGCAGTTCTTC. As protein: CASSPQGVRLDEQFF.

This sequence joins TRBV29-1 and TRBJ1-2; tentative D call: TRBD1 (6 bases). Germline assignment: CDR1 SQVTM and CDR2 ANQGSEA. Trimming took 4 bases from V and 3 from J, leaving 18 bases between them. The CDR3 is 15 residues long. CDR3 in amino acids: CSVGAGFRTDYGYTF. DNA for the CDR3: TGCAGCGTTGGAGCTGGATTTAGGACAGACTATGGCTACACCTTC.

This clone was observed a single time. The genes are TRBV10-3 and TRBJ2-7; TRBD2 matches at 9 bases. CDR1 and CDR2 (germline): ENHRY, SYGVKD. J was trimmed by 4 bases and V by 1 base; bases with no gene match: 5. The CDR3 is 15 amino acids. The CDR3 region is CAISEWREGLYEQYF. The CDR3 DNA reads TGTGCCATCAGTGAGTGGCGGGAGGGCCTTTACGAGCAGTACTTC.

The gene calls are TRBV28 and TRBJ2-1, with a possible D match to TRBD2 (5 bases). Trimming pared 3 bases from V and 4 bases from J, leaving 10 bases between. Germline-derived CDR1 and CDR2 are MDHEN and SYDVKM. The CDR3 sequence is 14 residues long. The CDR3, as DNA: TGTGCCAGCAGTTTCCCCCTAGCTTACAATGAGCAGTTCTTC. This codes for CASSFPLAYNEQFF.

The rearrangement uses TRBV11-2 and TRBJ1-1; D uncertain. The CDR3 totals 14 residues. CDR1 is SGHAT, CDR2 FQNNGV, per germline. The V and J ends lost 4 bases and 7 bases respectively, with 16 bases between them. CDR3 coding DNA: TGTGCCAGCAGCTCTCCACGGGGAGCCTTTGAAGCTTTCTTT. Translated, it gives CASSSPRGAFEAFF.

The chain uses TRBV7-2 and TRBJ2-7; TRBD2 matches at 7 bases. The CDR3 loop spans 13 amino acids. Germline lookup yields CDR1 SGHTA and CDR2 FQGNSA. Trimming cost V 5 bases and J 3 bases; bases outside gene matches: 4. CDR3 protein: CASSRQRDYEQYF. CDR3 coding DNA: TGTGCCAGCAGCCGACAGCGGGACTACGAGCAGTACTTC.

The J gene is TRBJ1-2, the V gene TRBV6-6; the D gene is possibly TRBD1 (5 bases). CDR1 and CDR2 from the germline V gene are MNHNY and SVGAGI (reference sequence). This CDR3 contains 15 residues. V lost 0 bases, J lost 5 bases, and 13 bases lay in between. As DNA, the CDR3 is TGTGCCAGCAGTTACTCGGCAGGGTTTAATTATGGCTACACCTTC. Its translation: CASSYSAGFNYGYTF.

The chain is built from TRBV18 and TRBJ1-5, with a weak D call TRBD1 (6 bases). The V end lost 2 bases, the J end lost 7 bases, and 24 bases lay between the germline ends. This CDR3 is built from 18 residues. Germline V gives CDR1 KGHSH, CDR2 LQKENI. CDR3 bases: TGTGCCAGCTCACCAGGCCCTGTCAGGGGCGCGGAGGACCAGCCCCAGCATTTT. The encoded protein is CASSPGPVRGAEDQPQHF.

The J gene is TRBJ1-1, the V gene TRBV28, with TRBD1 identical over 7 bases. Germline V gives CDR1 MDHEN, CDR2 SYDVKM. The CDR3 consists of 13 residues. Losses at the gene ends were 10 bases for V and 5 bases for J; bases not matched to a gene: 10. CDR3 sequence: CATHQDRRTEAFF. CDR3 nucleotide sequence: TGTGCCACCCACCAGGACAGGAGGACTGAAGCTTTCTTT.

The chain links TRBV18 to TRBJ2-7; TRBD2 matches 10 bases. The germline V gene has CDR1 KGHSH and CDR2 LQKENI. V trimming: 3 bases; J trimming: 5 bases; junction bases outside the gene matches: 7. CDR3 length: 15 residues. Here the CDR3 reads CASSPITSGNNEQYF. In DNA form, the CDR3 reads TGTGCCAGCTCACCTATCACTAGCGGGAACAACGAGCAGTACTTC.

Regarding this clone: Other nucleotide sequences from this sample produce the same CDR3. The CDR3 sequence is CASSYSTVLNTEAFF. As DNA, the CDR3 is TGTGCCAGCAGTTACTCTACAGTCTTGAACACTGAAGCTTTCTTT. This chain uses TRBV6-5 with TRBJ1-1; D gene unclear. CDR3 length equals 15 residues. Trimming removed 0 bases from V and 0 bases from J, with 8 bases in between. CDR1 MNHEY and CDR2 SVGAGI come from the germline V gene.

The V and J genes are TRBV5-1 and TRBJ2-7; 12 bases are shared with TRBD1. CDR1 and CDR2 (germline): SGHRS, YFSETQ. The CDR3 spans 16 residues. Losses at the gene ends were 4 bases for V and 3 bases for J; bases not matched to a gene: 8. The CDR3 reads CASSPGTGGSLYEQYF. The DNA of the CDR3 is TGCGCCAGCAGCCCCGGGACAGGGGGCTCCCTCTACGAGCAGTACTTC.

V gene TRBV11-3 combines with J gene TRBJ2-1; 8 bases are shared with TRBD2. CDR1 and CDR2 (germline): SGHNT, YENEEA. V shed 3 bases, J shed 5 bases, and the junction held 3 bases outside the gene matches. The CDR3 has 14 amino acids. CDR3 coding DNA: TGTGCCAGCAGCTTTCGAGCGGGAGACAATGAGCAGTTCTTC. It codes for CASSFRAGDNEQFF.

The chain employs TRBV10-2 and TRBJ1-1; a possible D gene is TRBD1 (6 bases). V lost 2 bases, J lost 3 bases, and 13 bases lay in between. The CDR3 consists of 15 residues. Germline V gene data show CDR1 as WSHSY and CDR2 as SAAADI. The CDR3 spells CASSEITGRDTEAFF. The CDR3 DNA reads TGCGCCAGCAGTGAGATAACAGGGAGGGACACTGAAGCTTTCTTT.